This entry describes one T cell receptor beta chain. No antigen is known for it. Some clones are missing from TCRdb's copy, which holds only in-frame ones; the method was immunoSEQ multiplex PCR. Found here are 37,000 or so clones, about three fifths of them singletons; the top ten hold about 15%. The sample originates from a study of vaccination effects on CD4 cells after COVID-19. Regarding the study as a whole: Whether induced by infection or by vaccine, clones showed marked clonal contraction late after vaccination.

Antigen-specific CD4+ T cells were first expanded with viral peptide pools by the ViraFEST assay and only then sequenced. Culture lasted about ten days before CD4+ T cell isolation. Recipients of the vaccine had no prior SARS-CoV-2 infection and negative nucleocapsid antibodies. Germline V lookup: CDR1 KGHDR, CDR2 SFDVKD. The CDR3 loop spans 11 amino acids. The ends lost 10 bases at V and 6 bases at J; junction bases unmatched: 1. The clonotype was recovered from a human donor who received a COVID-19 vaccine. Material: CD4+ T cells from PBMCs cultured with HCoV-OC43 spike peptides, obtained before COVID-19 vaccination. This sample's subset: HCoV-OC43 spike overlapping peptide pool stimulation. The rearrangement uses TRBV24-1 and TRBJ2-1; 8 bases are a match to TRBD1. CDR3 in amino acids: CATGTGNEQFF. CDR3 DNA: TGTGCCACGGGGACAGGCAATGAGCAGTTCTTC.